This T cell receptor (beta chain) was identified in a study of cytomegalovirus exposure and HLA in healthy donors. Whole-study context: Later, an analysis reported that the 120 or so validation repertoires had used the same platform as the approximately 720 first-cohort repertoires.

Clones were read by immunoSEQ multiplex PCR, and TCRdb kept only the in-frame ones, dropping some. Among around 58,000 clones listed, approximately 90% were seen once. The CDR3 contains 14 residues. Per germline, CDR1 SGHVS and CDR2 FQNEAQ. The V end was cut by 5 bases, the J end by 4 bases, with 11 bases between. Whole-study findings and limits: The study designated 150 or so TCR beta chains cytomegalovirus-associated. Most observed TCR sequences were rare, whereas some public TCRs were detected in many donors. The TCR clusters that emerged in the first cohort tended, a later analysis found, to co-occur in the roughly 110 validation repertoires.

On this clone itself: Its specificity is unknown.

The sample comprised PBMCs. This receptor was obtained from a woman aged 18-35 years in good health and CMV-seronegative. The chain recombines TRBV7-8 with TRBJ1-4, with D tentatively TRBD1 (5 bases). The CDR3: CASSRAGFNEKLFF. The CDR3 DNA sequence: TGTGCCAGCAGCCGAGCAGGGTTTAATGAAAAACTGTTTTTT.